This T cell receptor (beta chain) was recovered during a study of blood T cell repertoires in COVID-19. The sample holds one count of this clone. Seattle patients were enrolled while actively infected and followed longitudinally. Sequencing used immunoSEQ multiplex PCR; TCRdb keeps in-frame clones, though not all of them. The table includes approximately 340,000 clones, about 87% detected once. This CDR3 comprises 15 residues. With V trimmed by 3 bases and J by 0 bases, 5 bases remained unmatched. Germline assignment: CDR1 SGDLS and CDR2 YYNGEE. The sample consisted of peripheral blood. The receptor comes from a man aged 25 to 40 with COVID-19, enrolled during active disease. The J gene is TRBJ1-1, the V gene TRBV9; 7 bases agree with TRBD1. In nucleotides, the CDR3 is TGTGCCAGCAGCGGATACAGGGGAATGAACACTGAAGCTTTCTTT. Translating it yields CASSGYRGMNTEAFF.